The rows below give T cell receptor beta chains drawn from one sample of a study of patients and donors after allogeneic stem cell transplantation. MiXCR was run by TCRdb on the RT-PCR reads, yielding one entry per CDR3 protein. The repertoire includes roughly 180,000 distinct CDR3 sequences, around two fifths of them detected once, and 33% sits in the top ten. Sequences were obtained from blood, either unsorted or a sorted T cell fraction (not recorded which). The receptor source for this set is a human donor who was either an allogeneic HSCT recipient or a stem cell or donor lymphocyte infusion donor (not recorded which). It is not recorded whose cells these are; they may come from a transplant donor. Each CDR3 is given without its conserved first and last residue. Each record gives: CDR3 length, J gene, V gene, CDR3 protein.

cdr3_length: 9; j_call: TRBJ2-7; v_call: TRBV29-1; cdr3_aa: SVVSGGEQY
cdr3_length: 10; j_call: TRBJ2-5; v_call: TRBV29-1; cdr3_aa: SVGQSQETQY
cdr3_length: 13; j_call: TRBJ2-7; v_call: TRBV4-3; cdr3_aa: ASSHRLGQGWEQY
cdr3_length: 16; j_call: TRBJ1-5; v_call: TRBV21-1; cdr3_aa: ASSRSDMTGGGNQPQH
cdr3_length: 12; j_call: TRBJ1-2; v_call: TRBV15; cdr3_aa: ATSRDMKYYGYT
cdr3_length: 12; j_call: TRBJ1-2; v_call: TRBV6-2/TRBV6-3; cdr3_aa: ASRGSTGIHGYT
cdr3_length: 12; j_call: TRBJ1-5; v_call: TRBV4-3; cdr3_aa: ASSHGGEGQPQH
cdr3_length: 13; j_call: TRBJ1-5; v_call: TRBV7-2; cdr3_aa: ASSLVKGRVQPQH
cdr3_length: 13; j_call: TRBJ1-4; v_call: TRBV11-1; cdr3_aa: ASSKGASTNEKLF
cdr3_length: 14; j_call: TRBJ1-1; v_call: TRBV15; cdr3_aa: ATSRDRVPGNTEAF
cdr3_length: 16; j_call: TRBJ2-1; v_call: TRBV12-3/TRBV12-4; cdr3_aa: ASSSHLPSGPSYNEQF
cdr3_length: 13; j_call: TRBJ2-1; v_call: TRBV6-5; cdr3_aa: ASREGLAGGGEQF
cdr3_length: 14; j_call: TRBJ1-2; v_call: TRBV7-3; cdr3_aa: ASSPIGVPGIYGYT
cdr3_length: 14; j_call: TRBJ1-6; v_call: TRBV18; cdr3_aa: ASSTGTGDAGSPLH
cdr3_length: 13; j_call: TRBJ1-3; v_call: TRBV12-3/TRBV12-4; cdr3_aa: ASSFWGKSGNTIY
cdr3_length: 14; j_call: TRBJ1-5; v_call: TRBV12-3/TRBV12-4; cdr3_aa: ASSWDRGYSNQPQH
cdr3_length: 14; j_call: TRBJ1-3; v_call: TRBV6-5; cdr3_aa: ASSYSSPGPGNTTY
cdr3_length: 13; j_call: TRBJ2-7; v_call: TRBV27; cdr3_aa: ASSLTGTGGYEQY
cdr3_length: 9; j_call: TRBJ1-1; v_call: TRBV6-2/TRBV6-3; cdr3_aa: ASSYPPPAF
cdr3_length: 12; j_call: TRBJ2-7; v_call: TRBV4-3; cdr3_aa: ASSQVQGSYEQY
cdr3_length: 13; j_call: TRBJ2-2; v_call: TRBV6-5; cdr3_aa: ASSSPLTGPGELF
cdr3_length: 13; j_call: TRBJ2-7; v_call: TRBV5-1; cdr3_aa: ASSLDPGYPYEQY
cdr3_length: 14; j_call: TRBJ1-6; v_call: TRBV5-5; cdr3_aa: ASSLAMDRGYSPLH
cdr3_length: 14; j_call: TRBJ2-5; v_call: TRBV28; cdr3_aa: ASSSLPGRLQETQY
cdr3_length: 10; j_call: TRBJ1-2; v_call: TRBV20-1; cdr3_aa: SAPEGNYGYT
cdr3_length: 14; j_call: TRBJ2-2; v_call: TRBV9; cdr3_aa: ASSPTSGRGTGELF
cdr3_length: 14; j_call: TRBJ2-5; v_call: TRBV7-9; cdr3_aa: ASSSGVGGVQETQY
cdr3_length: 15; j_call: TRBJ2-6; v_call: TRBV28; cdr3_aa: ASSLPRRGQGANVLT
cdr3_length: 16; j_call: TRBJ2-1; v_call: TRBV4-3; cdr3_aa: ASSQEPPLAAINNEQF
cdr3_length: 14; j_call: TRBJ1-3; v_call: TRBV29-1; cdr3_aa: SVGGPGSGTGNTIY
cdr3_length: 13; j_call: TRBJ2-1; v_call: TRBV7-6; cdr3_aa: ASSLKGGVNNEQF
cdr3_length: 15; j_call: TRBJ2-2; v_call: TRBV12-3/TRBV12-4; cdr3_aa: ASSGTGNLLNTGELF
cdr3_length: 11; j_call: TRBJ1-2; v_call: TRBV12-3/TRBV12-4; cdr3_aa: ARDRARHYGYT
cdr3_length: 15; j_call: TRBJ2-1; v_call: TRBV6-2/TRBV6-3; cdr3_aa: ASSDPLASVAYNEQF
cdr3_length: 12; j_call: TRBJ2-2; v_call: TRBV9; cdr3_aa: ASSVQGTTGELF
cdr3_length: 12; j_call: TRBJ1-1; v_call: TRBV7-2; cdr3_aa: ASILEGTGPEAF
cdr3_length: 11; j_call: TRBJ2-1; v_call: TRBV29-1; cdr3_aa: SVVEGFGNEQF
cdr3_length: 14; j_call: TRBJ2-1; v_call: TRBV6-6; cdr3_aa: ASRNDRILTYNEQF
cdr3_length: 15; j_call: TRBJ2-2; v_call: TRBV4-3; cdr3_aa: ASSQDSPGAGTGELF
cdr3_length: 14; j_call: TRBJ2-4; v_call: TRBV5-1; cdr3_aa: ASSPGTSGHKNIQY
cdr3_length: 13; j_call: TRBJ1-4; v_call: TRBV5-6; cdr3_aa: ASSLEADPSEKLF
cdr3_length: 14; j_call: TRBJ2-3; v_call: TRBV7-3; cdr3_aa: ASASISKGRTDTQY
cdr3_length: 12; j_call: TRBJ2-3; v_call: TRBV7-9; cdr3_aa: ASSLEGGRHTQY
cdr3_length: 10; j_call: TRBJ2-1; v_call: TRBV12-3/TRBV12-4; cdr3_aa: ASSPLGTEQF
cdr3_length: 13; j_call: TRBJ2-2; v_call: TRBV5-1; cdr3_aa: ASSFAGAGTGELF
cdr3_length: 11; j_call: TRBJ2-7; v_call: TRBV27; cdr3_aa: ASRGQGDNEQY
cdr3_length: 16; j_call: TRBJ1-3; v_call: TRBV15; cdr3_aa: ATSRDKLAVDSGNTIY
cdr3_length: 11; j_call: TRBJ1-2; v_call: TRBV9; cdr3_aa: ASSAQSWYGYT
cdr3_length: 12; j_call: TRBJ2-1; v_call: TRBV5-1; cdr3_aa: ASSGGWTDNEQF
cdr3_length: 13; j_call: TRBJ1-4; v_call: TRBV7-2; cdr3_aa: ASSLEDRAYEKLF